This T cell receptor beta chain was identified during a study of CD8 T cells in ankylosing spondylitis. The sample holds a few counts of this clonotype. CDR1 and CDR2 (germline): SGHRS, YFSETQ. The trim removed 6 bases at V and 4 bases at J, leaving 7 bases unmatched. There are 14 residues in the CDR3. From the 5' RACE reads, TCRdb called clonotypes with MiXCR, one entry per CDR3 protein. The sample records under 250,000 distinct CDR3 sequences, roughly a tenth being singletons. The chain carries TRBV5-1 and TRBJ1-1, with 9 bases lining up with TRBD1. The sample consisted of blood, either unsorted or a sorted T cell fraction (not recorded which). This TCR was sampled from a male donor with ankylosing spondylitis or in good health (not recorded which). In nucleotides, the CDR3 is TGCGCCAGCACTCGGACAGGGGAGGCCACTGAAGCTTTCTTT. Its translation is CASTRTGEATEAFF.